The 16 T cell receptor beta chains below come from one sample, sequenced in a study of blood T cell repertoires in COVID-19. Clones were sequenced by immunoSEQ multiplex PCR, and TCRdb holds only the in-frame ones, with some missing. Here the sample spans some 69,000 clones, roughly 73% being singletons. Sequencing was performed on peripheral blood. All receptors come from a human donor in a cohort sampled during active COVID-19.

The V call is TRBV24-1, the J call TRBJ2-1; perhaps TRBD1 as D (6 bases). V lost 8 bases and J 4 bases, leaving 17 bases between the germline ends. This CDR3 contains 15 residues. Germline V gene data show CDR1 as KGHDR and CDR2 as SFDVKD. This chain's CDR3 is CATKSQGPGYNEQFF. The CDR3 DNA reads TGTGCCACCAAATCTCAGGGGCCCGGATACAATGAGCAGTTCTTC.

The CDR3 is CASSVGANTEAFF. DNA of the CDR3: TGTGCCAGCAGCGTAGGGGCGAACACTGAAGCTTTCTTT. The genes are TRBV9 and TRBJ1-1; D is uncertain. CDR3 length: 13 residues. Deletions cut 0 bases from V and 1 base from J, with 4 bases between. Germline V lookup: CDR1 SGDLS, CDR2 YYNGEE.

This sequence joins TRBV19 and TRBJ2-2; a weak D match, TRBD2 (6 bases). The V gene's germline CDR1 is LNHDA and CDR2 SQIVND (reference sequence). V lost 6 bases and J 1 base, leaving 12 bases between the germline ends. The CDR3 is 15 amino acids. CDR3 sequence (DNA): TGTGCCAGTAGCAAACTCGGGGGGAACACCGGGGAGCTGTTTTTT. The encoded protein is CASSKLGGNTGELFF.

The chain is built from TRBV5-1 and TRBJ2-2, with no clear D. V lost 1 base and J 4 bases, leaving 5 bases between the germline ends. The CDR3 totals 13 residues. CDR1 and CDR2 from the germline V gene are SGHRS and YFSETQ. The CDR3 DNA sequence: TGCGCCAGCAGCTTGACGAGCACCGGGGAGCTGTTTTTT. Its translation: CASSLTSTGELFF. Filled out from reference TRBV5-1 and TRBJ2-2, the complete variable domain reads KAGVTQTPRYLIKTRGQQVTLSCSPISGHRSVSWYQQTPGQGLQFLFEYFSETQRNKGNFPGRFSGRQFSNSRSEMNVSTLELGDSALYLCASSLTSTGELFFGEGSRLTVL.

The CDR3 loop is CASSFPPSGREDNEQFF. The CDR3 nucleotides read TGTGCCAGCAGTTTCCCCCCTAGCGGGAGGGAGGACAATGAGCAGTTCTTC. This chain uses TRBV28 with TRBJ2-1, with 12 bases lining up with TRBD2. With V trimmed by 3 bases and J by 5 bases, 8 bases remained unmatched. The CDR3 consists of 17 residues. CDR1 MDHEN and CDR2 SYDVKM come from the germline V gene. The full variable domain, in which reference TRBV28 and TRBJ2-1 provide the parts outside the CDR3, is DVKVTQSSRYLVKRTGEKVFLECVQDMDHENMFWYRQDPGLGLRLIYFSYDVKMKEKGDIPEGYSVSREKKERFSLILESASTNQTSMYLCASSFPPSGREDNEQFFGPGTRLTVL.

V gene TRBV12-3 or TRBV12-4 combines with J gene TRBJ2-2; 8 bases match TRBD1. V trimming: 6 bases; J trimming: 7 bases; junction bases outside the gene matches: 4. CDR3 length: 13 amino acids. CDR3 sequence: CASRTTGGGELFF. The CDR3 DNA is TGTGCCAGCAGAACAACAGGGGGCGGGGAGCTGTTTTTT.

This rearrangement joins TRBV6-6 to TRBJ2-3; D gene ambiguous. The V gene lost 6 bases and the J gene lost 2 bases, with 15 bases spanning the gap. The V gene's germline CDR1 is MNHNY and CDR2 SVGAGI (reference sequence). This CDR3 comprises 15 residues. This chain's CDR3 is CASSLGPGPTDTQYF. The CDR3 DNA reads TGTGCCAGCAGCCTCGGTCCCGGTCCCACAGATACGCAGTATTTT.

Written as DNA, the CDR3 is TGTGCCAGCAGCTTGCGGGACAGGGTGCCCTATGGCTACACCTTC. It specifies CASSLRDRVPYGYTF. V and J are TRBV5-6 and TRBJ1-2; 9 positions agree with TRBD1. Germline values: CDR1 SGHDT, CDR2 YYEEEE. V shed 1 base, J shed 4 bases, and the junction held 5 bases outside the gene matches. The length of the CDR3 is 15 residues.

This clone was seen a handful of times. V gene TRBV5-6 combines with J gene TRBJ1-4; D is uncertain. The CDR3 consists of 19 residues. Per the germline V gene, CDR1 is SGHDT and CDR2 is YYEEEE. Trimming removed 0 bases at V and 3 bases at J, with 21 bases between. CDR3 nucleotide sequence: TGTGCCAGCAGCTTGGAGAGGGAACGCATCTTTCTCGCTAATGAAAAACTGTTTTTT. Translation gives CASSLERERIFLANEKLFF.

J is TRBJ2-7 and V is TRBV6-1; 7 bases map to TRBD1. The CDR3 contains 16 residues. V was clipped by 1 base and J by 3 bases; unmatched bases: 9. Per the germline V gene, CDR1 is MNHNS and CDR2 is SASEGT. The CDR3 protein is CASSEGSRGYRYEQYF. As DNA, the CDR3 is TGTGCCAGCAGTGAAGGTAGCAGGGGGTATCGCTACGAGCAGTACTTC.

Regarding this clone: Other DNA sequences in the sample encode the same CDR3. The J gene is TRBJ2-2, the V gene TRBV10-2; D ambiguous. Germline-derived CDR1 and CDR2 are WSHSY and SAAADI. The CDR3 length is 12 residues. V was clipped by 6 bases and J by 5 bases, with 7 bases between them. In nucleotides, the CDR3 is TGCGCCAGCAGGACTGGTACCGGGGAGCTGTTTTTT. This gives the protein CASRTGTGELFF.

This clone was seen just once. The V gene is TRBV15, the J gene TRBJ2-7; 10 bases align to TRBD1. Germline CDR1 and CDR2: LNHNV and YYDKDF (reference sequence). V was clipped by 4 bases and J by 1 base; unmatched bases: 4. The CDR3 loop spans 15 amino acids. The chain's CDR3 is CATSNWDRGSYEQYF. The CDR3 DNA sequence: TGTGCCACCAGCAACTGGGACAGGGGATCCTACGAGCAGTACTTC. Complete variable domain (other parts from reference TRBV15 and TRBJ2-7): DAMVIQNPRYQVTQFGKPVTLSCSQTLNHNVMYWYQQKSSQAPKLLFHYYDKDFNNEADTPDNFQSRRPNTSFCFLDIRSPGLGDTAMYLCATSNWDRGSYEQYFGPGTRLTVT.

A few counts support this clone. The chain employs TRBV6-1 and TRBJ1-5; D might be TRBD1 (5 bases). The CDR3 covers 15 residues. V was pared by 0 bases and J by 1 base, with 7 bases between. The germline CDR1 and CDR2 sequences are MNHNS and SASEGT. CDR3 bases: TGTGCCAGCAGTGAAGCTGGGGCGAGCAATCAGCCCCAGCATTTT. Its translation is CASSEAGASNQPQHF.

A single count supports this clone. The chain uses TRBV27 and TRBJ2-2; TRBD2 aligns across 7 bases. Looked up from germline, CDR1 is MNHEY and CDR2 is SMNVEV (reference sequence). The CDR3 spans 19 residues. The ends lost 6 bases at V and 0 bases at J; junction bases unmatched: 16. Written as DNA, the CDR3 is TGTGCCAGCAGATTTATCGGACGTCGTGGGGGGGCGAACACCGGGGAGCTGTTTTTT. It translates to CASRFIGRRGGANTGELFF.

The V call is TRBV19, the J call TRBJ2-2; TRBD1 matches 9 bases. V shed 5 bases and J 3 bases; nucleotides not matched to a gene: 13. Germline V gene sequence: CDR1 LNHDA, CDR2 SQIVND (reference sequence). The CDR3 covers 18 residues. CDR3 region: CASSLLGKTGGHTGELFF. As DNA, the CDR3 is TGTGCCAGTAGTTTGTTGGGGAAAACAGGGGGCCACACCGGGGAGCTGTTTTTT.

The chain recombines TRBV7-9 with TRBJ2-7, with D possibly matching TRBD1 (6 bases). Germline CDR1 is SEHNR and CDR2 is FQNEAQ (reference sequence). This CDR3 has 13 residues. V was shortened by 5 bases and J by 4 bases, with 12 bases between the two germline ends. The CDR3 is CASSTGQWYEQYF. In DNA, the CDR3 is TGTGCCAGCAGCACTGGACAGTGGTACGAGCAGTACTTC.